The 24 T cell receptor beta chains below were found in one sample sequenced in a study of T cell responses to AZD1222 COVID-19 vaccine. Using immunoSEQ multiplex PCR, the repertoire was profiled, and TCRdb retains in-frame clones only, with some absent. The top ten hold roughly a quarter of the sample, which has more than 150,000 clones, 70% to 90% seen once. The source material was peripheral blood, sampled 28 days after the second AZD1222 dose. The receptors derive from an adult who received the AZD1222 COVID-19 vaccine.

CDR3 sequence: CASGGRGETQYF. DNA for the CDR3: TGTGCCAGCGGAGGGCGCGGAGAGACCCAGTACTTC. The rearrangement links TRBV28 to TRBJ2-5; D possibly corresponds to TRBD2 (6 bases). The V gene lost 8 bases and the J gene lost 4 bases, with 11 bases spanning the gap. Germline loops: CDR1 MDHEN, CDR2 SYDVKM. CDR3 length: 12 residues.

This clone was counted between two and nine times. The chain employs TRBV27 and TRBJ1-6; D remains unclear. Germline V gene lookup returns CDR1 MNHEY and CDR2 SMNVEV (reference sequence). CDR3 length: 12 amino acids. Trimming left V 5 bases short and J 12 bases short, with 11 bases between. Here the CDR3 reads CASSPSLGPLHF. The CDR3 nucleotides read TGTGCCAGCAGTCCATCCCTTGGACCCCTCCACTTT.

V usage is TRBV28 and J usage is TRBJ1-4; D not certain. V gave up 4 bases and J gave up 8 bases, with 8 bases separating them. There are 12 residues in the CDR3. CDR1 is MDHEN and CDR2 is SYDVKM in the germline V gene. CDR3 residues: CASSSGGEKLFF. CDR3 bases: TGTGCCAGCAGTTCGGGAGGGGAAAAACTGTTTTTT.

J is TRBJ2-2 and V is TRBV5-6, with D unresolved. Between the trimmed V and J ends, which lost 3 bases and 2 bases, there was a span of 5 bases. The V gene's germline CDR1 is SGHDT and CDR2 YYEEEE. This CDR3 region has 13 residues. The DNA of the CDR3 is TGTGCCAGCAGCTATAGTAACACCGGGGAGCTGTTTTTT. This encodes CASSYSNTGELFF.

The chain is built from TRBV19 and TRBJ2-1; maybe TRBD2 (6 bases). The CDR3 sequence is 15 residues long. V lost 3 bases, J lost 8 bases, and 17 bases lay in between. Per germline, CDR1 LNHDA and CDR2 SQIVND (reference sequence). The CDR3 is CASSIPSGPRDEQFF. The CDR3 coding sequence is TGTGCCAGTAGTATCCCCAGCGGGCCCAGGGATGAGCAGTTCTTC.

The chain recombines TRBV9 with TRBJ1-6; D is perhaps TRBD1 (5 bases). In germline, CDR1 is SGDLS, CDR2 YYNGEE. The V end lost 0 bases, the J end lost 9 bases, and 10 bases lay between the germline ends. The CDR3 has 14 residues. CDR3 nucleotide sequence: TGTGCCAGCAGCGTAGCGGGGCGCTCTTCACCCCTCCACTTT. It codes for CASSVAGRSSPLHF.

This chain joins TRBV19 and TRBJ1-6; D not resolved. Germline CDR1 LNHDA, CDR2 SQIVND (reference sequence). The CDR3 totals 16 residues. V lost 3 bases and J lost 7, with 16 bases in between. The CDR3 loop reads CASSIAAAGRNSPLHF. DNA for the CDR3: TGTGCCAGTAGTATCGCGGCAGCGGGCAGGAATTCACCCCTCCACTTT.

The chain joins TRBV30 to TRBJ1-2, with no clear D. Trimming cost V 2 bases and J 8 bases, with 15 bases left between them. The CDR3 runs to 13 residues. Germline loops: CDR1 GTSNPN, CDR2 SVGIG (reference sequence). CDR3 sequence: CAWSTGSSLGYTF. The CDR3 coding sequence is TGTGCCTGGAGTACCGGATCCTCCCTCGGCTACACCTTC.

J is TRBJ1-4 and V is TRBV25-1; TRBD1 agrees at 7 bases. The V and J ends lost 5 bases and 8 bases, in that order; junction bases with no gene match: 11. The CDR3 consists of 15 residues. Germline V gene sequence: CDR1 MGHDK, CDR2 SYGVNS. CDR3: CASSPGGRWGEKLFF. As DNA, the CDR3 is TGTGCCAGCAGTCCAGGGGGACGGTGGGGGGAAAAACTGTTTTTT.

The rearrangement links TRBV12-3 or TRBV12-4 to TRBJ2-7; D ambiguous. The CDR3 has 12 residues. The V end was cut by 6 bases, the J end by 4 bases, with 10 bases between. The CDR3 reads CASSRGEYEQYF. The CDR3 DNA follows: TGTGCCAGCAGCCGCGGAGAGTACGAGCAGTACTTC.

The chain links TRBV5-1 to TRBJ2-1; D not resolved. The V end was cut by 1 base, the J end by 8 bases, with 10 bases between. The CDR3 spans 13 residues. CDR1 and CDR2 from the germline V gene are SGHRS and YFSETQ. CDR3 amino acids: CASSLPTTDEQFF. The DNA for the CDR3 is TGCGCCAGCAGCTTGCCTACCACCGATGAGCAGTTCTTC.

This clone was seen a few times. V gene TRBV29-1 combines with J gene TRBJ2-5, with 8 bases aligning to TRBD2. Germline V gives CDR1 SQVTM, CDR2 ANQGSEA. Trimming removed 4 bases from V and 2 bases from J; junction bases left unmatched: 6. The length of the CDR3 is 14 residues. DNA for the CDR3: TGCAGCGTTGCCGGCGGGAGGTCACAAGAGACCCAGTACTTC. Translated, it gives CSVAGGRSQETQYF.

The rearrangement joins TRBV28 to TRBJ1-5; 8 bases align to TRBD1. CDR1 is MDHEN and CDR2 is SYDVKM in the germline V gene. V trimming: 3 bases; J trimming: 7 bases; junction bases outside the gene matches: 8. The CDR3 contains 15 residues. CDR3 in amino acids: CASSFPGGAGQPQHF. In DNA form, the CDR3 reads TGTGCCAGCAGTTTCCCAGGGGGCGCGGGACAGCCCCAGCATTTT.

This rearrangement joins TRBV19 to TRBJ1-2; D not certain. V was cut by 4 bases and J by 7 bases, with 10 bases left in between. This CDR3 spans 12 amino acids. The germline V gene encodes CDR1 LNHDA and CDR2 SQIVND (reference sequence). Here the CDR3 reads CASSTRVGGYTF. The CDR3 region has the DNA TGTGCCAGTAGTACGCGAGTAGGTGGCTACACCTTC.

The rearrangement joins TRBV14 to TRBJ2-6, with a weak D call TRBD2 (5 bases). Trimming stripped 1 base from V and 0 bases from J, with 7 bases between. Germline V gene data show CDR1 as SGHDN and CDR2 as FVKESK. The CDR3 loop spans 16 amino acids. CDR3 amino acids: CASSQVAGSGANVLTF. The CDR3 nucleotides read TGTGCCAGCAGCCAAGTTGCGGGCTCTGGGGCCAACGTCCTGACTTTC.

To note about this clone: One junction end disagrees with the germline gene, perhaps due to a read error. J is TRBJ2-1 and V is TRBV7-7; D tentatively fits TRBD1 or TRBD2 (6 bases each). Germline CDR1 and CDR2: SSHAT and FNYEAQ (reference sequence). The CDR3 sequence is 13 residues long. The CDR3 DNA reads as TGTGCTAGCAGCTTAGGGGGGTTGGATGAGCAGTTCTTC. It encodes CASSLGGLDEQFF.

The chain is built from TRBV5-8 and TRBJ2-7, with 9 bases fitting TRBD2. V was clipped by 4 bases and J by 0 bases; unmatched bases: 11. CDR3 size: 17 residues. Germline loops: CDR1 SGHTS, CDR2 YDEGEE. The CDR3 protein is CASSLGTSGRSSYEQYF. CDR3 DNA: TGTGCCAGCAGCCTGGGGACGAGCGGGAGGAGCTCCTACGAGCAGTACTTC.

This sequence joins TRBV6-5 and TRBJ2-3; D unclear. Trimming cost V 7 bases and J 7 bases, with 9 bases left between them. Germline V gene lookup returns CDR1 MNHEY and CDR2 SVGAGI. The CDR3 is made up of 11 amino acids. The CDR3 region has the DNA TGTGCCAGCACCGGCGGACATACGCAGTATTTT. The encoded protein is CASTGGHTQYF.

The chain carries TRBV2 and TRBJ1-3; no definite D call. V was trimmed by 7 bases and J by 0 bases, leaving 10 bases between them. The CDR3 sequence is 14 residues long. Germline V lookup: CDR1 SNHLY, CDR2 FYNNEI. CDR3 nucleotides: TGTGCCAGCAACGAGGGCGTCTCTGGAAACACCATATATTTT. It yields the protein CASNEGVSGNTIYF.

This clone was observed a handful of times. The rearrangement joins TRBV7-3 to TRBJ2-7; D may be TRBD1 (5 bases). The CDR3 extends over 13 amino acids. Trimming left V 5 bases short and J 3 bases short, with 11 bases between. Looked up from germline, CDR1 is SGHTA and CDR2 is FQGTGA. CDR3 sequence: CASSPNTGYEQYF. The CDR3 region has the DNA TGTGCCAGCAGCCCGAACACAGGCTACGAGCAGTACTTC.

Worth noting for this clone: Other DNA sequences in this sample translate to the same CDR3. V usage is TRBV12-3 or TRBV12-4 and J usage is TRBJ2-3, with D possibly matching TRBD2 (5 bases). The CDR3 totals 13 residues. V dropped 1 base and J dropped 6 bases, with 8 bases sitting between them. CDR3 nucleotides: TGTGCCAGCAGTTTAGGAGGGTCGGATACGCAGTATTTT. Translated, it gives CASSLGGSDTQYF.

The chain is built from TRBV3-1 (or the pseudogene TRBV3-2) and TRBJ2-7; D unclear. The length of the CDR3 is 12 residues. CDR1 and CDR2 (germline): LGHDT, YNNKEL (reference sequence). V dropped 2 bases and J dropped 6 bases, with 8 bases sitting between them. The CDR3 loop is CASSQWGGEQYF. The CDR3 DNA reads as TGTGCCAGCAGCCAATGGGGTGGCGAGCAGTACTTC.

The rearrangement uses TRBV28 and TRBJ2-3; 8 bases fit TRBD1. Trimming at V came to 6 bases and at J to 0 bases, leaving 5 bases not matched to a gene. The CDR3 totals 15 residues. Germline assignment: CDR1 MDHEN and CDR2 SYDVKM. CDR3 in amino acids: CASSLDRGSTDTQYF. For the CDR3, the DNA is TGTGCCAGCAGCCTCGACAGGGGTAGCACAGATACGCAGTATTTT.

This chain uses TRBV19 with TRBJ1-5, with D unclear. Per the germline V gene, CDR1 is LNHDA and CDR2 is SQIVND (reference sequence). This CDR3 has 13 amino acids. V was trimmed by 5 bases and J by 6 bases, leaving 11 bases between them. CDR3 sequence: CASSLIGGQPQHF. In nucleotides, the CDR3 is TGTGCCAGTAGTCTTATTGGCGGTCAGCCCCAGCATTTT.